A selection of T cell receptor beta chains follows, all from one sample in a study of blood T cell repertoires in COVID-19. Assay used: immunoSEQ multiplex PCR; TCRdb lists only in-frame clones, some missing. The data hold fewer than 80,000 clones, with 90% observed a single time. Sequencing was done on a sample of peripheral blood. The receptor source for this set is a human donor in a cohort sampled during active COVID-19. Both conserved end residues are part of each CDR3. The order of the fields is clone size, D gene, V gene, J gene, CDR3 DNA, CDR3 protein. The D gene is left open where the match is weak. Size is stated for part of the rows, as once, few or many counts, or as a class when the clone is expanded.

-	-	TRBV11-2	TRBJ2-1	TGTGCCAGCAGCTTATGGGGGCGGGAGCAGTTCTTC	CASSLWGREQFF
once	TRBD2	TRBV5-8	TRBJ2-2	TGTGCCAGCAGCCCACTAGCGGAGGGCACCGGGGAGCTGTTTTTT	CASSPLAEGTGELFF
-	TRBD1	TRBV4-3	TRBJ1-4	TGCGCCAGCAGCCCAACCGGGACAGGGGGGGAAAAACTGTTTTTT	CASSPTGTGGEKLFF
-	-	TRBV20-1	TRBJ1-1	TGCAGTGAGGAGGGGAACACTGAAGCTTTCTTT	CSEEGNTEAFF
-	TRBD1	TRBV11-3	TRBJ2-1	TGTGCCAGCAGCTTAGTGGCAGGGGGCTACAATGAGCAGTTCTTC	CASSLVAGGYNEQFF
-	-	TRBV5-6	TRBJ1-4	TGTGCCAGCAGCTTGGTCGGGAGGCGAGGGAATGAAAAACTGTTTTTT	CASSLVGRRGNEKLFF
-	TRBD1	TRBV11-2	TRBJ2-5	TGTGCCAGCAGCCACCTCAGGGGGTCGGAGACCCAGTACTTC	CASSHLRGSETQYF
-	-	TRBV5-6	TRBJ1-3	TGTGCCAGCAGCTTGGGTCACACACTAGGAAACACCATATATTTT	CASSLGHTLGNTIYF
-	TRBD2	TRBV9	TRBJ2-3	TGTGCCAGCAGCGTATTAGCGGGGGACACAGATACGCAGTATTTT	CASSVLAGDTDTQYF
-	-	TRBV4-3	TRBJ1-6	TGCGCCAGCAGCGTGGTGGGAGGTTTTAATTCACCCCTCCACTTT	CASSVVGGFNSPLHF
-	-	TRBV6-2/TRBV6-3	TRBJ2-1	TGTGCCAGCAGCCGCACACCAATTTCCTACAATGAGCAGTTCTTC	CASSRTPISYNEQFF
-	-	TRBV24-1	TRBJ2-7	TGTGCCACCAGTGACCCGGGCCCCAGGGGTAACGAGCAGTACTTC	CATSDPGPRGNEQYF
-	TRBD2	TRBV4-3	TRBJ2-5	TGCGCCAGCAGCCTAAACCTAGCGGGGGGGCCGGAGACCCAGTACTTC	CASSLNLAGGPETQYF
-	TRBD1	TRBV28	TRBJ1-6	TGTGCCAGCAAACAGGGGATACGGTCACCCCTCCACTTT	CASKQGIRSPLHF
-	TRBD1	TRBV23-1	TRBJ2-5	TGCGCCAGCAGTCAGGGGGACAGTCTTCTTGAGACCCAGTACTTC	CASSQGDSLLETQYF
-	-	TRBV30	TRBJ1-5	TGTGCCTGGAGTGGACCTCGACATTTAAATCAGCCCCAGCATTTT	CAWSGPRHLNQPQHF
-	-	TRBV7-2	TRBJ1-4	TGTGCCAGCAGCTTAAATCCCAGGGCGGCTGAAAAACTGTTTTTT	CASSLNPRAAEKLFF
-	TRBD1	TRBV7-2	TRBJ2-7	TGTGCCAGCAGCCCGGACAGGGGTCCCATCTACGAGCAGTACTTC	CASSPDRGPIYEQYF
-	-	TRBV6-4	TRBJ1-1	TGTGCCAGCAGGACCCAAGTGGGGGCGAACACTGAAGCTTTCTTT	CASRTQVGANTEAFF